The 32 T cell receptor beta chains in this list originate from one sample, sequenced in a study of regulatory T cells in long-lasting Graves disease. iRepertoire HTBI primers and Arm-PCR of CDR3 regions built TCR beta libraries. TCRdb ran MiXCR on the multiplex PCR reads and lists one entry per CDR3 protein. Of 400,000 or so distinct CDR3 sequences in the sample, less than 25% are singletons; the top ten hold under 25%. This sample's time point: persistent/refractory GD, antithyroid drugs over 5 years with positive TRAb. Construction of the TCR library relied on RNA isolated from PBMCs. Specimen: peripheral blood mononuclear cells (PBMCs), collected when the disease was refractory, from a patient treated with antithyroid drugs. These receptors came from a female donor with Graves disease.

In its sample, this clonotype was seen a few times. This rearrangement joins TRBV7-3 to TRBJ2-3, with TRBD1 identical over 7 bases. Germline V gives CDR1 SGHTA, CDR2 FQGTGA. Trimming removed 2 bases from V and 0 bases from J; junction bases left unmatched: 2. The CDR3 is 15 residues long. The CDR3 DNA sequence: TGTGCCAGCAGCTTAGTGGGACAGAGCACAGATACGCAGTATTTT. Its translation is CASSLVGQSTDTQYF.

On this clonotype itself: Germline is not matched at one junction end, which may reflect a read error. The rearrangement joins TRBV28 to TRBJ2-3, with TRBD1 matching 11 bases. Germline V gene lookup returns CDR1 MDHEN and CDR2 SYDVKM. This CDR3 region has 14 residues. Here the CDR3 reads CTSSTGQGADTQYF. For the CDR3, the DNA is TGTACCAGCAGTACCGGACAGGGGGCGGATACGCAGTATTTT. Filled out from reference TRBV28 and TRBJ2-3, the complete variable domain reads DVKVTQSSRYLVKRTGEKVFLECVQDMDHENMFWYRQDPGLGLRLIYFSYDVKMKEKGDIPEGYSVSREKKERFSLILESASTNQTSMYLCTSSTGQGADTQYFGPGTRLTVL.

On this clonotype: Since no conserved phenylalanine or tryptophan closes the CDR3, a read error is the likely cause. V is TRBV12-3 or TRBV12-4 and J is TRBJ2-5; no reliable D call. The CDR3 contains 12 residues. V dropped 3 bases and J dropped 1 base, with 3 bases sitting between them. The CDR3: CASSLIQETQYL. The CDR3 region has the DNA TGTGCCAGCAGTTTGATCCAAGAGACCCAGTACCTC.

This clonotype was counted at least ten times. The rearrangement joins TRBV12-3 or TRBV12-4 to TRBJ1-1; no firm D call. The ends were cut back, 5 bases at V and 1 base at J, with 14 bases in the middle. The CDR3 sequence is 15 residues long. CDR3 sequence reads: CASSQYPPRNTEAFF. The CDR3 DNA reads TGTGCCAGCAGTCAATATCCGCCCCGGAACACTGAAGCTTTCTTT.

This sequence joins TRBV18 and TRBJ2-5; D gene uncertain. Germline V gene sequence: CDR1 KGHSH, CDR2 LQKENI. Trimming cost V 0 bases and J 5 bases, with 7 bases left between them. CDR3 length equals 13 residues. The CDR3 DNA reads TGTGCCAGCTCACCACCGGCGCCTGAGACCCAGTACTTC. Amino acid sequence: CASSPPAPETQYF.

This clonotype was seen just once. The junction departs from germline at one end; a sequencing error may be responsible. The J gene is TRBJ2-7, the V gene TRBV6-1, with TRBD2 identical over 11 bases. This CDR3 region has 15 residues. Germline V gene sequence: CDR1 MNHNS, CDR2 SASEGT. CDR3 protein: CTSLPGASGRYEQYF. CDR3 sequence (DNA): TGTACCAGCCTCCCGGGGGCTAGCGGGAGGTACGAGCAGTACTTC.

Notes on this clonotype: The junction departs from germline at one end; a sequencing error may be responsible. The CDR3 sequence is CASRRLAGSYNKQFF. The DNA for the CDR3 is TGTGCCAGCAGACGACTAGCGGGCTCCTACAATAAGCAGTTCTTC. The chain employs TRBV28 and TRBJ2-1; 10 bases align to TRBD2. This CDR3 is built from 15 residues. Germline V gives CDR1 MDHEN, CDR2 SYDVKM. Using reference TRBV28 and TRBJ2-1 for the parts outside the CDR3, the full variable domain is DVKVTQSSRYLVKRTGEKVFLECVQDMDHENMFWYRQDPGLGLRLIYFSYDVKMKEKGDIPEGYSVSREKKERFSLILESASTNQTSMYLCASRRLAGSYNKQFFGPGTRLTVL.

The J gene is TRBJ1-2, the V gene TRBV4-3; D is unclear. The V gene's germline CDR1 is LGHNA and CDR2 YSLEER. The CDR3 totals 14 residues. The V end was cut by 0 bases, the J end by 8 bases, with 13 bases between. The CDR3 bases are TGCGCCAGCAGCCAAGATTCAGGTTACTTGGGCTACACCTTC. It encodes CASSQDSGYLGYTF.

The chain uses TRBV6-4 and TRBJ2-7, with 9 bases fitting TRBD2. The junction had 8 bases not matched to a gene; V was cut back by 7 bases and J by 1 base. Germline assignment: CDR1 MRHNA and CDR2 SNTAGT. CDR3 length equals 15 residues. CDR3 protein: CASTLGLAGSYEQYF. The CDR3 bases are TGTGCCAGCACCCTGGGGCTAGCGGGATCCTACGAGCAGTACTTC.

This clonotype was counted at least ten times. This CDR3 is CASSLRPTLNTEAFF. CDR3 DNA: TGTGCCAGCAGTTTGAGGCCCACCCTGAACACTGAAGCTTTCTTT. The rearrangement links TRBV12-3 or TRBV12-4 to TRBJ1-1, with no clear D. Trimming removed 3 bases at V and 0 bases at J, with 11 bases between. This CDR3 contains 15 residues.

This chain joins TRBV6-1 and TRBJ2-7, with 8 bases lining up with TRBD2. CDR1 MNHNS and CDR2 SASEGT come from the germline V gene. After removal of 6 bases from V and 5 bases from J, the junction contained 9 bases not matched to a gene. The length of the CDR3 is 14 residues. The DNA of the CDR3 is TGTGCCAGCAGGTCCCGACCGGGGGGGGACGAGCAGTACTTC. This gives the protein CASRSRPGGDEQYF.

The rearrangement uses TRBV10-3 and TRBJ2-5; TRBD1 agrees at 7 bases. There are 15 residues in the CDR3. In germline, CDR1 is ENHRY, CDR2 SYGVKD. J was trimmed by 3 bases and V by 2 bases; bases with no gene match: 6. The DNA of the CDR3 is TGTGCCATCAGTGAGCCGCAGGACAGGAAAGAGACCCAGTACTTC. Encoded protein: CAISEPQDRKETQYF.

The CDR3 region has the DNA TGTGCCAGCAGCTTGCGGACAGGTACCCACAATGAGCAGTTCTTC. It translates to CASSLRTGTHNEQFF. This chain joins TRBV11-2 and TRBJ2-1; 7 bases are a match to TRBD1. The CDR3 extends over 15 amino acids. Germline V gene data show CDR1 as SGHAT and CDR2 as FQNNGV. V shed 3 bases and J 5 bases; nucleotides not matched to a gene: 7.

Regarding this clonotype: Just one base apart from a much larger clone, this may be a read error. This chain uses TRBV28 with TRBJ1-6; 9 nucleotides align to TRBD1. Germline V gene data show CDR1 as MDHEN and CDR2 as SYDVKM. V gave up 6 bases and J gave up 10 bases; unmatched junction bases: 7. This CDR3 has 14 amino acids. The CDR3 DNA reads TGTGCCAGCAGCCGAACAGGGGGCGGCTCACCCCTCCACTTT. Translated: CASSRTGGGSPLHF.

A few counts support this clonotype. This chain joins TRBV7-9 and TRBJ2-6; D not resolved. The CDR3 length is 14 residues. V shed 0 bases and J shed 7 bases, with 7 bases lying between them. Germline assignment: CDR1 SEHNR and CDR2 FQNEAQ (reference sequence). This CDR3 reads CASSLARNANVLTF. The CDR3, as DNA: TGTGCCAGCAGCTTAGCTCGAAACGCCAACGTCCTGACTTTC.

The chain links TRBV29-1 to TRBJ1-5; 10 positions match TRBD1. Germline trimming cut 6 bases from V and 1 base from J; bases unmatched to any gene: 6. Germline V gene lookup returns CDR1 SQVTM and CDR2 ANQGSEA. CDR3 size: 15 residues. The CDR3 reads CSVAETGGSNQPQHF. DNA of the CDR3: TGCAGCGTCGCCGAGACAGGGGGCAGCAATCAGCCCCAGCATTTT.

The chain recombines TRBV28 with TRBJ2-7; D is unresolved. From germline, CDR1 is MDHEN and CDR2 SYDVKM. The CDR3 consists of 16 residues. The V and J ends lost 1 base and 4 bases respectively, with 17 bases between them. In nucleotides, the CDR3 is TGTGCCAGCAGTTTATTACAGCCAAGTAATCCTTACGAGCAGTACTTC. Protein product: CASSLLQPSNPYEQYF.

This clonotype was detected many times. The chain's CDR3 is CSASMLAGGPQVEQYF. CDR3 bases: TGCAGTGCTAGTATGCTAGCGGGAGGGCCCCAGGTCGAGCAGTACTTC. The chain has TRBV20-1 and TRBJ2-7; 12 positions match TRBD2. CDR3 length: 16 residues. Germline values: CDR1 DFQATT, CDR2 SNEGSKA (reference sequence). The V and J ends lost 3 bases and 6 bases, in that order; junction bases with no gene match: 12.

This clonotype came up many times. The chain links TRBV12-3 or TRBV12-4 to TRBJ2-7; 9 bases fit TRBD1. This CDR3 is built from 15 residues. The V segment lost 2 bases and the J segment 8 bases; nucleotides outside the gene matches: 10. CDR3 amino acids: CASSLLGQGLGKQYF. CDR3 DNA sequence: TGTGCCAGCAGTTTACTGGGACAGGGCCTCGGGAAGCAGTACTTC.

This clonotype showed up many times. This chain links TRBV20-1 with TRBJ2-7; D is possibly TRBD1 (6 bases). This CDR3 is 13 amino acids long. Germline values: CDR1 DFQATT, CDR2 SNEGSKA (reference sequence). Trimming stripped 1 base from V and 2 bases from J, with 9 bases between. This CDR3 reads CSARGRTAYEQYF. The CDR3 coding sequence is TGCAGTGCTAGAGGCCGGACAGCCTACGAGCAGTACTTC.

This rearrangement joins TRBV7-2 to TRBJ2-1; 8 nucleotides agree with TRBD1. The CDR3 consists of 15 residues. Trimming took 1 base from V and 9 from J; bases not matched to a gene: 8. CDR1 is SGHTA and CDR2 is FQGNSA in the germline V gene. The DNA for the CDR3 is TGTGCCAGCAGCTTAGGTGGACAGGGCAGGGGTGAGCAGTTCTTC. It specifies CASSLGGQGRGEQFF.

As concerns this clonotype: Given a much more abundant clone one base away, this may be a read error. This chain connects TRBV12-3 or TRBV12-4 to TRBJ2-2; 9 bases fit TRBD1. With V trimmed by 6 bases and J by 1 base, 3 bases remained unmatched. This CDR3 region has 15 residues. CDR3 residues: CASRSGQGNTGELFF. As DNA, the CDR3 is TGTGCCAGCAGGTCGGGACAGGGGAACACCGGGGAGCTGTTTTTT.

This clonotype was counted a few times. The rearrangement uses TRBV29-1 and TRBJ2-7; D is undetermined. The CDR3 contains 11 residues. With 1 base removed from V and 4 bases from J, the gap between germline ends came to 5 bases. Germline CDR1 reads SQVTM; CDR2 reads ANQGSEA. In nucleotides, the CDR3 is TGCAGCGTTGAAGTTCGGTACGAGCAGTACTTC. Translating gives CSVEVRYEQYF.

The J gene is TRBJ2-3, the V gene TRBV2; TRBD2 agrees at 9 bases. This CDR3 contains 16 residues. Trimming at V came to 5 bases and at J to 6 bases, leaving 12 bases not matched to a gene. The germline CDR1 and CDR2 sequences are SNHLY and FYNNEI. The CDR3 is CASSYLAGDLTDTQYF. DNA for the CDR3: TGTGCCAGCAGTTACTTAGCGGGAGATCTTACCGATACGCAGTATTTT.

A word on this clonotype: A much larger clone lies one base from this, so it may be a read error. This sequence joins TRBV6-2 or TRBV6-3 and TRBJ1-4; D uncertain. Germline CDR1 and CDR2: MNHEY and SVGEGT. CDR3 length: 16 amino acids. With 2 bases removed from V and 0 bases from J, the gap between germline ends came to 10 bases. This CDR3 reads CASSYDLRTTNEKLFF. The CDR3 nucleotides read TGTGCCAGCAGTTACGACCTCAGAACAACTAATGAAAAACTGTTTTTT.

In its sample, this clonotype was seen many times. The chain uses TRBV10-3 and TRBJ2-5, with a tentative D call TRBD1 (6 bases). Germline V gene data show CDR1 as ENHRY and CDR2 as SYGVKD. Trimming took 7 bases from V and 1 from J, leaving 13 bases between them. This CDR3 spans 14 amino acids. The CDR3 is CAIKQGPSQETQYF. CDR3 bases: TGTGCCATCAAACAGGGTCCTTCCCAAGAGACCCAGTACTTC.

The chain combines TRBV19 with TRBJ2-2, with unresolved D. Germline lookup yields CDR1 LNHDA and CDR2 SQIVND (reference sequence). CDR3 length equals 17 residues. The V gene lost 3 bases and the J gene lost 0 bases, with 14 bases spanning the gap. The CDR3 DNA is TGTGCCAGTAGTATGAGCCTATCAAGAGCGAACACCGGGGAGCTGTTTTTT. This translates into CASSMSLSRANTGELFF. Full variable domain (outside the CDR3, taken from reference TRBV19 and TRBJ2-2): DGGITQSPKYLFRKEGQNVTLSCEQNLNHDAMYWYRQDPGQGLRLIYYSQIVNDFQKGDIAEGYSVSREKKESFPLTVTSAQKNPTAFYLCASSMSLSRANTGELFFGEGSRLTVL.

This clonotype was counted between two and nine times. The gene calls are TRBV29-1 and TRBJ1-1; 7 nucleotides match TRBD1. Germline V gene data show CDR1 as SQVTM and CDR2 as ANQGSEA. This CDR3 is 12 amino acids long. After removal of 5 bases from V and 5 bases from J, the junction contained 5 bases not matched to a gene. CDR3 sequence: CSVRTGGTEAFF. The CDR3 DNA follows: TGCAGCGTTCGGACAGGTGGTACTGAAGCTTTCTTT.

This clonotype was observed a single time. V and J are TRBV20-1 and TRBJ2-7; 7 bases fit TRBD2. V was clipped by 5 bases and J by 7 bases; unmatched bases: 8. The CDR3 runs 12 residues. Germline values: CDR1 DFQATT, CDR2 SNEGSKA (reference sequence). The CDR3 spells CSAARLAYEQYF. The CDR3 DNA follows: TGCAGTGCTGCCCGACTAGCTTATGAGCAGTACTTC.

This clonotype has just a few counts. The chain uses TRBV7-2 and TRBJ1-2; D gene uncertain. There are 15 residues in the CDR3. CDR1 and CDR2 from the germline V gene are SGHTA and FQGNSA. V lost 1 base, J lost 10 bases, and 19 bases lay in between. This CDR3 is CASSLGDKVGLNYTF. The CDR3 DNA reads as TGTGCCAGCAGCTTAGGCGATAAGGTCGGGTTGAACTACACCTTC.

At least ten counts were recorded for this clonotype. The CDR3 coding sequence is TGTGCCAGCAGCCTGAGTGATTCGGGAACCCAGTACTTC. This encodes CASSLSDSGTQYF. The chain joins TRBV12-3 or TRBV12-4 to TRBJ2-5; possibly TRBD2 for D (5 bases). The V end lost 6 bases, the J end lost 8 bases, and 16 bases lay between the germline ends. The CDR3 has 13 amino acids.

This clonotype came up many times. The chain uses TRBV5-5 and TRBJ1-5; D might be TRBD1 (5 bases). The CDR3 loop spans 15 amino acids. Trimming removed 4 bases at V and 0 bases at J, with 11 bases between. CDR1 is SGHKS, CDR2 YYEKEE, per germline (reference sequence). CDR3 loop: CASSPRDGSNQPQHF. The CDR3 bases are TGTGCCAGCAGCCCTAGGGACGGTAGCAATCAGCCCCAGCATTTT.